Listed here are 32 T cell receptor beta chains from one sample, sequenced in a study of diagnostic markers for celiac disease. From its re-call of the reads, TCRdb lists each CDR3 protein once, without DNA. The table for this sample gives about 7,500 distinct CDR3 sequences. Sequencing input: either unsorted cells or a sorted T cell fraction (not recorded which). These receptors were obtained from a human donor. This table probably holds off-target reads from a library built for another chain.

The chain is built from TRBV5-1 and TRBJ1-4; lacking DNA, the TRBD1 call made by TCRdb goes unchecked. The CDR3 covers 15 residues. In germline, CDR1 is SGHRS, CDR2 YFSETQ. This CDR3 is CASSLQGVTNEKLFF.

The chain couples TRBV5-4 to TRBJ2-1; TCRdb's D gene call, TRBD2, goes unchecked for lack of DNA. Germline CDR1 reads SGHNT; CDR2 reads YYREEE (reference sequence). The CDR3 covers 15 residues. The CDR3 is CASSFGAGGYNEQFF.

This clonotype counts as medium-sized (0.01 to 0.1%) by frequency. J is TRBJ1-1 and V is TRBV29-1. CDR3 size: 13 residues. Germline assignment: CDR1 SQVTM and CDR2 ANQGSEA. The CDR3 sequence: CSVDRDGSTEAFF.

The gene calls are TRBV5-6 and TRBJ2-2; TCRdb's D call, TRBD2, is unchecked because there is no DNA. This CDR3 has 17 amino acids. In germline, CDR1 is SGHDT, CDR2 YYEEEE. The chain's CDR3 is CASSPYSGRAPAGELFF.

This chain links TRBV7-2 with TRBJ2-1; TCRdb indicates TRBD2, and absent DNA this call remains unverified. This CDR3 comprises 16 residues. The germline V gene has CDR1 SGHTA and CDR2 FQGNSA. This CDR3 is CASSTSGGGARGEQFF.

The chain recombines TRBV29-1 with TRBJ2-7; with no DNA, the TCRdb D assignment of TRBD2 cannot be verified. Germline CDR1 and CDR2: SQVTM and ANQGSEA. The CDR3 runs 12 residues. CDR3 sequence reads: CSVSGLLYEQYF.

The chain is built from TRBV10-3 and TRBJ1-1. The CDR3 is made up of 13 amino acids. From germline, CDR1 is ENHRY and CDR2 SYGVKD. The CDR3 here is CAIMGDLASEAFF.

In terms of frequency, this clonotype is medium-sized. J is TRBJ2-3 and V is TRBV28; TCRdb outputs TRBD1, but without DNA this stays unchecked. Germline V gene sequence: CDR1 MDHEN, CDR2 SYDVKM. The CDR3 covers 14 residues. CDR3 sequence: CASVRAWPADTQYF.

V and J are TRBV30 and TRBJ2-2; no DNA is available, so the TRBD1 call from TCRdb remains unchecked. CDR3 length: 16 amino acids. Germline V gene data show CDR1 as GTSNPN and CDR2 as SVGIG (reference sequence). This CDR3 is CAWRPLGRGNTGELFF.

The rearrangement uses TRBV28 and TRBJ2-1; TCRdb proposes TRBD1, but this gene call is untestable without DNA. The CDR3 extends over 17 amino acids. CDR1 is MDHEN, CDR2 SYDVKM, per germline. The CDR3 is CASSLWTGGRSDNEQFF. Full variable domain (rest looked up from reference TRBV28 and TRBJ2-1): DVKVTQSSRYLVKRTGEKVFLECVQDMDHENMFWYRQDPGLGLRLIYFSYDVKMKEKGDIPEGYSVSREKKERFSLILESASTNQTSMYLCASSLWTGGRSDNEQFFGPGTRLTVL.

The V call is TRBV10-3, the J call TRBJ1-6. Germline V gives CDR1 ENHRY, CDR2 SYGVKD. There are 11 residues in the CDR3. CDR3: CAISDNSPLHF.

This clonotype is identified as medium-sized from frequency. The chain joins TRBV30 to TRBJ1-2. CDR1 GTSNPN and CDR2 SVGIG come from the germline V gene (reference sequence). CDR3 length equals 15 residues. The CDR3 sequence: CAWSPRAGRVDGYTF. Complete variable domain (other parts from reference TRBV30 and TRBJ1-2): SQTIHQWPATLVQPVGSPLSLECTVEGTSNPNLYWYRQAAGRGLQLLFYSVGIGQISSEVPQNLSASRPQDRQFILSSKKLLLSDSGFYLCAWSPRAGRVDGYTFGSGTRLTVV.

This sequence joins TRBV10-3 and TRBJ1-1; lacking DNA, the TRBD1 call made by TCRdb goes unchecked. Germline values: CDR1 ENHRY, CDR2 SYGVKD. The CDR3 sequence is 13 residues long. CDR3 loop: CAISGTGGTEAFF.

The V gene is TRBV7-3, the J gene TRBJ1-6; the D call of TRBD1 rests on TCRdb alone, since no DNA is present to check it. CDR3 size: 14 residues. Germline lookup yields CDR1 SGHTA and CDR2 FQGTGA. The CDR3 loop reads CASSHGTGASPLHF.

This chain connects TRBV5-1 to TRBJ2-3; the D gene TCRdb calls, TRBD2, cannot be checked with no DNA. The CDR3 extends over 14 amino acids. Germline CDR1 reads SGHRS; CDR2 reads YFSETQ. The CDR3 protein is CASSAGSYTDTQYF. Full variable domain (remainder filled in from reference TRBV5-1 and TRBJ2-3): KAGVTQTPRYLIKTRGQQVTLSCSPISGHRSVSWYQQTPGQGLQFLFEYFSETQRNKGNFPGRFSGRQFSNSRSEMNVSTLELGDSALYLCASSAGSYTDTQYFGPGTRLTVL.

This clonotype is medium-sized (0.01 to 0.1%) by frequency. This chain joins TRBV20-1 and TRBJ2-1; TCRdb reports TRBD1, a call that lacks DNA to check it against. CDR1 and CDR2 (germline): DFQATT, SNEGSKA (reference sequence). The CDR3 is made up of 12 amino acids. Here the CDR3 reads CSARNRGRRSFF.

The V gene is TRBV16, the J gene TRBJ1-5; there is no DNA to check the TCRdb D call of TRBD1. Germline lookup yields CDR1 KGHSY and CDR2 FQNENV. The CDR3 consists of 15 residues. The CDR3 reads CASSQSGQGLQPQHF.

This sequence joins TRBV28 and TRBJ1-6; absent DNA, TCRdb's TRBD1 call cannot be checked. The CDR3 consists of 18 residues. Germline V gene lookup returns CDR1 MDHEN and CDR2 SYDVKM. CDR3 sequence: CASSFPTGGVSYNSPLHF.

The V call is TRBV28, the J call TRBJ2-5. The CDR3 length is 12 residues. From germline, CDR1 is MDHEN and CDR2 SYDVKM. The CDR3 spells CASSSYQETQYF.

The gene calls are TRBV12-3 or TRBV12-4 and TRBJ2-5; TCRdb reports TRBD1, a call that lacks DNA to check it against. This CDR3 has 13 residues. The CDR3: CASSLGGVGAQYF.

The rearrangement uses TRBV5-1 and TRBJ1-2; there is no DNA to check the TCRdb D call of TRBD1. The length of the CDR3 is 13 residues. Germline CDR1 reads SGHRS; CDR2 reads YFSETQ. The CDR3 here is CASSPGDRVDYTF.

This clonotype registers large by frequency. The chain recombines TRBV20-1 with TRBJ2-3; TCRdb's D call of TRBD1 is untestable without DNA. The CDR3 totals 16 residues. The germline gives CDR1 DFQATT, CDR2 SNEGSKA (reference sequence). The CDR3 sequence is CSARDKAGGVEDTQYF.

This chain connects TRBV18 to TRBJ2-7; TCRdb calls TRBD2, which cannot be checked without DNA. The CDR3 has 13 amino acids. In germline, CDR1 is KGHSH, CDR2 LQKENI. The CDR3 loop is CASRRTATYEQYF.

The chain links TRBV20-1 to TRBJ2-2; TCRdb's D gene call, TRBD1, goes unchecked for lack of DNA. There are 13 residues in the CDR3. The germline CDR1 and CDR2 sequences are DFQATT and SNEGSKA (reference sequence). The CDR3 reads CSARQGAAGELFF.

This clonotype ranks as hyperexpanded in terms of frequency. This chain uses TRBV3-1 with TRBJ2-3. Germline loops: CDR1 LGHDT, CDR2 YNNKEL (reference sequence). CDR3 length: 16 amino acids. The CDR3 sequence: CASSLATFGGTDTQYF.

The V call is TRBV20-1, the J call TRBJ2-3; TCRdb indicates TRBD2, and absent DNA this call remains unverified. Germline-derived CDR1 and CDR2 are DFQATT and SNEGSKA (reference sequence). The CDR3 is 12 residues long. This CDR3 is CSVSGPGDTQYF.

V and J are TRBV25-1 and TRBJ2-2. Germline assignment: CDR1 MGHDK and CDR2 SYGVNS. This CDR3 region has 15 residues. The CDR3 protein is CASSESRVGTGELFF.

The genes are TRBV4-3 and TRBJ2-3; the D call of TRBD1 rests on TCRdb alone, since no DNA is present to check it. This CDR3 contains 16 residues. From germline, CDR1 is LGHNA and CDR2 YSLEER. CDR3 region: CASSQGGGGAADTQYF.

By frequency, this clonotype registers medium-sized. J is TRBJ2-3 and V is TRBV12-3 or TRBV12-4; TCRdb lists TRBD1, though no DNA is available to test this call. The CDR3 is 15 amino acids. The CDR3 is CASSNRDEGTDTQYF.

Its frequency marks this clonotype as medium-sized (0.01 to 0.1%). J is TRBJ2-7 and V is TRBV20-1; checking the TCRdb D call of TRBD1 is not possible without DNA. Germline CDR1 DFQATT, CDR2 SNEGSKA (reference sequence). The length of the CDR3 is 16 residues. CDR3 sequence: CSATRPRSPLSYEQYF.

In terms of frequency, this clonotype is medium-sized. This chain links TRBV11-2 with TRBJ1-6. CDR1 is SGHAT, CDR2 FQNNGV, per germline. This CDR3 spans 15 amino acids. CDR3 loop: CASSLAQPDNSPLHF. Complete variable domain (other parts from reference TRBV11-2 and TRBJ1-6): EAGVAQSPRYKIIEKRQSVAFWCNPISGHATLYWYQQILGQGPKLLIQFQNNGVVDDSQLPKDRFSAERLKGVDSTLKIQPAKLEDSAVYLCASSLAQPDNSPLHFGNGTRLTVT.

This chain uses TRBV27 with TRBJ2-7; TCRdb selects TRBD2, and the lack of DNA leaves this call unchecked. CDR3 length equals 15 residues. The V gene's germline CDR1 is MNHEY and CDR2 SMNVEV (reference sequence). The CDR3 here is CASSLIPLHTYEQYF.